These 15 T cell receptor beta chains originate from one sample sequenced in a study of T cell responses to AZD1222 COVID-19 vaccine. Method: immunoSEQ multiplex PCR; TCRdb's copy keeps in-frame clones and lacks some. The repertoire includes 150,000 or so clones, roughly nine tenths of them detected once, and approximately 3.9% sits in the top ten. The sample was peripheral blood, taken 28 days after the second AZD1222 dose. These receptors originate from an adult who received the AZD1222 COVID-19 vaccine.

The rearrangement links TRBV27 to TRBJ2-4; 8 nucleotides line up with TRBD2. Trimming cost V 8 bases and J 7 bases; bases outside gene matches: 7. Germline V gene sequence: CDR1 MNHEY, CDR2 SMNVEV (reference sequence). The CDR3 is made up of 13 amino acids. This chain's CDR3 is CASRPRGGNIQYF. CDR3 coding DNA: TGTGCCAGCCGACCCCGGGGGGGGAACATTCAGTACTTC.

The chain combines TRBV6-4 with TRBJ2-3, with D hard to call. The CDR3 is 15 residues long. CDR1 and CDR2 from the germline V gene are MRHNA and SNTAGT. Deletions cut 2 bases from V and 0 bases from J, with 9 bases between. CDR3 coding DNA: TGTGCCAGCAGTGACGGAGCAATTAGCACAGATACGCAGTATTTT. Protein: CASSDGAISTDTQYF.

The chain uses TRBV3-1 (or the pseudogene TRBV3-2) and TRBJ2-1; TRBD1 agrees at 10 bases. The junction had 10 bases not matched to a gene; V was cut back by 4 bases and J by 7 bases. The CDR3 covers 16 residues. Looked up from germline, CDR1 is LGHDT and CDR2 is YNNKEL (reference sequence). DNA for the CDR3: TGTGCCAGCAGCCCGGATCCGGGACAGGGGAGGAATGAGCAGTTCTTC. Encoded protein: CASSPDPGQGRNEQFF.

The chain recombines TRBV5-6 with TRBJ2-1, with 12 bases lining up with TRBD1. The germline CDR1 and CDR2 sequences are SGHDT and YYEEEE. The CDR3 consists of 15 residues. V shed 4 bases and J 4 bases; nucleotides not matched to a gene: 3. CDR3 DNA sequence: TGTGCCAGCAGCCTGGGACAGGGGGCTTACAATGAGCAGTTCTTC. This translates into CASSLGQGAYNEQFF.

The chain links TRBV11-3 to TRBJ2-5, with D possibly being TRBD1 (6 bases). The last part of the DNA fits TRBJ2-7 better; the J call may be wrong. The CDR3 sequence is 11 residues long. Germline V lookup: CDR1 SGHNT, CDR2 YENEEA. CDR3 nucleotide sequence: TGTGCCAGCAGCTACAGGGACGAGCAGTACTTC. Translating gives CASSYRDEQYF.

The chain combines TRBV5-1 with TRBJ1-6; D not certain. The CDR3 covers 15 residues. Deletions cut 0 bases from V and 10 bases from J, with 14 bases between. Germline V CDR1 and CDR2: SGHRS, YFSETQ. DNA of the CDR3: TGCGCCAGCAGCTTGGCTCCTCCGGAAGGATCACCCCTCCACTTT. Translating gives CASSLAPPEGSPLHF.

This chain connects TRBV27 to TRBJ2-7, with D hard to call. Germline lookup yields CDR1 MNHEY and CDR2 SMNVEV (reference sequence). Trimming removed 2 bases at V and 2 bases at J, with 10 bases between. The CDR3 totals 14 residues. The CDR3 is CASSLGPSPYEQYF. Here the CDR3 DNA reads TGTGCCAGCAGTTTAGGGCCTTCCCCCTACGAGCAGTACTTC.

The V call is TRBV2, the J call TRBJ1-2; D uncertain. V dropped 0 bases and J dropped 4 bases, with 3 bases sitting between them. The CDR3 is 12 amino acids. Germline V gene sequence: CDR1 SNHLY, CDR2 FYNNEI. The CDR3 nucleotides read TGTGCCAGCAGTGAAGCCCCCTATGGCTACACCTTC. Its translation: CASSEAPYGYTF.

This clone was picked up one time. This rearrangement joins TRBV7-2 to TRBJ1-6; D not resolved. There are 15 residues in the CDR3. Trimming left V 4 bases short and J 2 bases short, with 9 bases between. Looked up from germline, CDR1 is SGHTA and CDR2 is FQGNSA. The CDR3 spells CASSSLPAYNSPLHF. Here the CDR3 DNA reads TGTGCCAGCAGCTCCTTGCCCGCCTATAATTCACCCCTCCACTTT.

This chain links TRBV2 with TRBJ1-1; 8 bases align to TRBD1. CDR3 size: 18 residues. The ends lost 4 bases at V and 2 bases at J; junction bases unmatched: 15. CDR1 is SNHLY and CDR2 is FYNNEI in the germline V gene. CDR3: CASSVPPRTGRVNTEAFF. The DNA for the CDR3 is TGTGCCAGCAGTGTACCCCCGCGGACAGGGAGGGTTAACACTGAAGCTTTCTTT.

The chain combines TRBV29-1 with TRBJ1-2, with TRBD1 matching over 9 bases. Germline lookup yields CDR1 SQVTM and CDR2 ANQGSEA. The V and J ends lost 3 bases and 9 bases, in that order; junction bases with no gene match: 5. The CDR3 totals 12 residues. CDR3 amino acids: CSVDRDRERYTF. The DNA for the CDR3 is TGCAGCGTTGATCGGGACAGGGAGCGCTACACCTTC.

The sample holds one count of this clone. The J gene is TRBJ2-1, the V gene TRBV6-4; 11 bases are a match to TRBD2. CDR1 MRHNA and CDR2 SNTAGT come from the germline V gene. Trimming removed 5 bases from V and 4 bases from J; junction bases left unmatched: 10. The CDR3 extends over 17 amino acids. This CDR3 is CASSSPAGLAAYNEQFF. Written as DNA, the CDR3 is TGTGCCAGCAGTTCCCCGGCGGGACTAGCGGCTTACAATGAGCAGTTCTTC.

The gene calls are TRBV27 and TRBJ1-1, with TRBD1 matching over 7 bases. CDR3 length equals 14 residues. Germline V lookup: CDR1 MNHEY, CDR2 SMNVEV (reference sequence). The V and J ends lost 4 bases and 6 bases, in that order; junction bases with no gene match: 8. DNA of the CDR3: TGTGCCAGCAGTTCCCTAGCGCAGGGGGCTGAAGCTTTCTTT. This translates into CASSSLAQGAEAFF.

The chain couples TRBV5-8 to TRBJ2-6; D is uncertain. V was shortened by 2 bases and J by 0 bases, with 9 bases between the two germline ends. Germline V lookup: CDR1 SGHTS, CDR2 YDEGEE. The CDR3 consists of 16 residues. The CDR3 coding sequence is TGTGCCAGCAGCTTCTACACGAGCTCTGGGGCCAACGTCCTGACTTTC. It codes for CASSFYTSSGANVLTF.

The chain combines TRBV6-5 with TRBJ2-7, with D perhaps matching TRBD1 (7 bases). There are 13 residues in the CDR3. Germline CDR1 is MNHEY and CDR2 is SVGAGI. V gave up 6 bases and J gave up 2 bases, with 11 bases separating them. The CDR3 here is CASSPRGAYEQYF. CDR3 sequence (DNA): TGTGCCAGCAGCCCCAGGGGGGCCTACGAGCAGTACTTC.